The T cell receptor (beta chain) described here comes from a study of blood T cell repertoires in COVID-19. Study information: Samples came from the United States, Italy and Spain, spanning acute and convalescent COVID-19.

The Seattle site enrolled patients during active infection and followed them longitudinally. Data came from immunoSEQ multiplex PCR; TCRdb stores just in-frame clones and leaves some out. The sample lists under 95,000 clones, approximately 85% seen once, with roughly 9.3% in the top ten. V gave up 0 bases and J gave up 0 bases, with 9 bases separating them. From germline, CDR1 is LGHNA and CDR2 YNFKEQ. This CDR3 has 16 residues. The TCR originated in a man aged 45-65 years with COVID-19, enrolled during active disease. The rearrangement joins TRBV4-2 to TRBJ1-5; possibly TRBD1 for D (6 bases). The specimen was peripheral blood. The CDR3 spells CASSQDRGYSNQPQHF. In DNA, the CDR3 is TGTGCCAGCAGCCAAGACAGGGGCTATAGCAATCAGCCCCAGCATTTT.